These T cell receptor beta chains were read from a single sample in a study of cytomegalovirus exposure and HLA in healthy donors. TCRdb's copy holds only in-frame clones and misses some; the assay was immunoSEQ multiplex PCR. The sample has over 150,000 clones; roughly 65% are singletons. Specimen: PBMCs. The origin of the receptors is a woman under 30 in good health and CMV-seropositive. Each CDR3 is given with its conserved first and last residue. A D gene is named only where the DNA matches it firmly. Not all rows give a size; the values are once, few, many and, for expanded clones, a class.

clone_size | j_call | v_call | d_call | cdr3_aa | cdr3_nt
- | TRBJ1-4 | TRBV2 | - | CASSAFGGATNEKLFF | TGTGCCAGCAGTGCGTTCGGGGGAGCAACTAATGAAAAACTGTTTTTT
- | TRBJ2-5 | TRBV5-8 | TRBD2 | CASSFGLAGGETQYF | TGTGCCAGCAGCTTCGGACTAGCGGGAGGGGAGACCCAGTACTTC
- | TRBJ2-7 | TRBV27 | - | CASRLTVLSSYEQYF | TGTGCCAGCAGACTTACAGTTCTGAGCTCCTACGAGCAGTACTTC
- | TRBJ1-4 | TRBV7-9 | - | CASSLSLEGGEKLFF | TGTGCCAGCAGCTTATCCCTCGAGGGTGGGGAAAAACTGTTTTTT
- | TRBJ1-1 | TRBV5-4 | - | CASSLGGSSSPHTEAFF | TGTGCCAGCAGCCTCGGCGGGTCCTCTTCGCCCCACACTGAAGCTTTCTTT
- | TRBJ1-4 | TRBV7-9 | - | CASSSDSATNEKLFF | TGTGCCAGCAGCTCCGACAGTGCAACTAATGAAAAACTGTTTTTT
- | TRBJ1-1 | TRBV7-3 | TRBD1 | CASSSGQGYTEAFF | TGTGCCAGCAGCTCGGGACAGGGCTACACTGAAGCTTTCTTT
once | TRBJ2-3 | TRBV29-1 | - | CSVDPLDMNTQYF | TGCAGCGTTGACCCCTTAGACATGAATACGCAGTATTTT
- | TRBJ1-5 | TRBV4-1 | - | CASSQDSGINQPQHF | TGCGCCAGCAGCCAAGATTCAGGGATTAATCAGCCCCAGCATTTT
- | TRBJ2-5 | TRBV7-9 | - | CASSFMEKTQYF | TGTGCCAGCAGCTTCATGGAGAAGACCCAGTACTTC
- | TRBJ1-3 | TRBV9 | TRBD1 | CASSWTGGISGNTIYF | TGTGCCAGCAGCTGGACAGGGGGTATCTCTGGAAACACCATATATTTT
- | TRBJ2-3 | TRBV5-1 | - | CASSPLGGPTDTQYF | TGCGCCAGCAGCCCATTGGGGGGGCCCACAGATACGCAGTATTTT
- | TRBJ2-7 | TRBV4-1 | TRBD2 | CASSPMGGGREQYF | TGCGCCAGCAGTCCTATGGGGGGAGGGCGCGAGCAGTACTTC
- | TRBJ2-7 | TRBV2 | TRBD1 | CASGIGDRSTYEQYF | TGTGCCAGCGGTATCGGGGACAGGTCGACCTACGAGCAGTACTTC
once | TRBJ2-7 | TRBV4-1 | - | CASSLRGLQVVYEQYF | TGCGCCAGCAGCCTTCGCGGCCTACAGGTGGTCTACGAGCAGTACTTC
- | TRBJ2-5 | TRBV5-4 | - | CASSRQPSGGGLGETQYF | TGTGCCAGCAGCCGACAGCCCTCAGGGGGAGGTTTGGGAGAGACCCAGTACTTC
- | TRBJ2-7 | TRBV27 | - | CATQPDGLFSYEQYF | TGTGCCACTCAACCGGACGGACTTTTCTCCTACGAGCAGTACTTC
once | TRBJ1-1 | TRBV5-1 | - | CASSLGEPGTEAFF | TGCGCCAGCAGCTTGGGGGAGCCGGGCACTGAAGCTTTCTTT
- | TRBJ2-3 | TRBV7-2 | TRBD2 | CASSWTSGGTDTQYF | TGTGCCAGCAGCTGGACTAGCGGGGGAACAGATACGCAGTATTTT
once | TRBJ2-5 | TRBV7-2 | TRBD2 | CASSSLPGLAGLPQETQYF | TGTGCCAGCAGCTCGCTCCCGGGACTAGCGGGACTACCCCAGGAGACCCAGTACTTC
- | TRBJ2-1 | TRBV15 | TRBD1 | CATSRVAGTGSDEQFF | TGTGCCACCAGCAGAGTCGCCGGGACAGGGTCGGATGAGCAGTTCTTC
- | TRBJ2-7 | TRBV9 | TRBD1 | CASSVAGGTYEQYF | TGTGCCAGCAGCGTAGCAGGGGGCACCTACGAGCAGTACTTC
- | TRBJ2-7 | TRBV28 | TRBD1 | CASKDRGTYEQYF | TGTGCCAGCAAAGACAGGGGGACCTACGAGCAGTACTTC
- | TRBJ2-1 | TRBV6-5 | - | CASSYDQTFNEQFF | TGTGCCAGCAGTTACGATCAAACTTTCAATGAGCAGTTCTTC
- | TRBJ2-3 | TRBV5-4 | - | CASSGGLPDTQYF | TGTGCCAGCAGCGGGGGACTTCCTGATACGCAGTATTTT
- | TRBJ2-2 | TRBV7-9 | - | CASSSPIPNTGELFF | TGTGCCAGCAGCTCGCCTATCCCGAACACCGGGGAGCTGTTTTTT
- | TRBJ2-3 | TRBV30 | - | CAGATDTQYF | TGTGCCGGGGCCACAGATACGCAGTATTTT
- | TRBJ1-2 | TRBV25-1 | TRBD1 | CASSRQGAGGYTF | TGTGCCAGCAGTCGACAGGGGGCTGGAGGCTACACCTTC
- | TRBJ2-7 | TRBV15 | TRBD1 | CATSRSPTGPYEQYF | TGTGCCACCAGCAGATCCCCGACAGGGCCCTACGAGCAGTACTTC
- | TRBJ2-7 | TRBV6-5 | - | CASSYLQGSSYEQYF | TGTGCCAGCAGTTACCTCCAGGGAAGCTCCTACGAGCAGTACTTC
few | TRBJ2-7 | TRBV6-5 | TRBD1 | CASRGTGTYEQYF | TGTGCCAGCCGCGGGACAGGGACCTACGAGCAGTACTTC
few | TRBJ1-1 | TRBV7-2 | TRBD1 | CASSRQGTEAFF | TGTGCCAGCAGCCGACAGGGGACTGAAGCTTTCTTT
- | TRBJ1-1 | TRBV9 | - | CASSARQRNTEAFF | TGTGCCAGCAGCGCGAGACAGAGGAACACTGAAGCTTTCTTT
- | TRBJ2-7 | TRBV19 | - | CASSSSRGFLHYEQYF | TGTGCCAGTAGTTCTTCTCGGGGGTTCCTCCACTACGAGCAGTACTTC
- | TRBJ2-7 | TRBV18 | TRBD1 | CASSWAGTDDYEQYF | TGTGCCAGCTCATGGGCCGGGACAGATGACTACGAGCAGTACTTC
- | TRBJ2-5 | TRBV7-6 | TRBD2 | CASTQGPSGGQETQYF | TGTGCCAGCACCCAAGGGCCTAGCGGGGGACAAGAGACCCAGTACTTC
- | TRBJ1-2 | TRBV9 | - | CASSVVPTANYGYTF | TGTGCCAGCAGCGTAGTCCCTACAGCTAACTATGGCTACACCTTC
few | TRBJ2-7 | TRBV2 | - | CASSERGYEQYF | TGTGCCAGCAGTGAGCGGGGCTACGAGCAGTACTTC
- | TRBJ2-5 | TRBV6-5 | TRBD1 | CASSAEGQEWETQYF | TGTGCCAGCAGTGCGGAGGGACAGGAATGGGAGACCCAGTACTTC
- | TRBJ2-1 | TRBV4-1 | - | CASSQSPPGVGPYNEQFF | TGCGCCAGCAGCCAATCCCCGCCCGGAGTGGGGCCTTACAATGAGCAGTTCTTC
- | TRBJ2-7 | TRBV9 | - | CASSEAPGQPYEQYF | TGTGCCAGCAGCGAGGCCCCGGGACAACCCTACGAGCAGTACTTC
few | TRBJ1-4 | TRBV4-3 | - | CASSQGREVEKLFF | TGCGCCAGCAGCCAAGGCAGGGAAGTTGAAAAACTGTTTTTT
- | TRBJ1-5 | TRBV18 | - | CASSPPGSGVGQPQHF | TGTGCCAGCTCACCACCGGGGTCAGGGGTGGGTCAGCCCCAGCATTTT
- | TRBJ1-2 | TRBV7-8 | TRBD1 | CASSLGPTGDYGYTF | TGTGCCAGCAGCTTAGGCCCGACAGGGGACTATGGCTACACCTTC
once | TRBJ2-5 | TRBV11-2 | TRBD1 | CASSPTGVETQYF | TGTGCCAGCAGCCCGACAGGGGTCGAGACCCAGTACTTC
- | TRBJ1-2 | TRBV30 | TRBD1 | CAWSPTGGNYGYTF | TGTGCCTGGAGCCCGACAGGGGGGAACTATGGCTACACCTTC
- | TRBJ1-1 | TRBV15 | TRBD1 | CATSKGQGASTEAFF | TGTGCCACCAGTAAAGGACAGGGGGCCTCCACTGAAGCTTTCTTT
once | TRBJ2-7 | TRBV7-9 | - | CASSFGRATYEQYF | TGTGCCAGCAGCTTTGGCAGGGCGACCTACGAGCAGTACTTC
- | TRBJ1-1 | TRBV30 | - | CAWSGQLNTEAFF | TGTGCCTGGAGTGGTCAGTTGAACACCGAAGCTTTCTTT
- | TRBJ2-1 | TRBV29-1 | TRBD2 | CTCGGVMEEQFF | TGCACCTGCGGGGGAGTCATGGAAGAGCAGTTCTTC
- | TRBJ1-2 | TRBV7-9 | TRBD1 | CASSEGQGSYGYTF | TGTGCCAGCAGCGAAGGACAGGGGAGCTATGGCTACACCTTC
- | TRBJ1-2 | TRBV29-1 | TRBD1 | CSVEEGQGVGYTF | TGCAGCGTTGAAGAGGGACAGGGGGTTGGCTACACCTTC
- | TRBJ2-2 | TRBV27 | - | CASFGHNTGELFF | TGTGCCAGCTTCGGACATAACACCGGGGAGCTGTTTTTT
- | TRBJ2-3 | TRBV30 | - | CAWSVRTDTQYF | TGTGCCTGGAGTGTACGGACAGATACGCAGTATTTT
- | TRBJ1-5 | TRBV5-8 | - | CASSLGANQPQHF | TGTGCCAGCAGCTTGGGAGCGAATCAGCCCCAGCATTTT
- | TRBJ2-5 | TRBV28 | - | CATHGAATGETQYF | TGTGCCACCCACGGGGCCGCGACAGGTGAGACCCAGTACTTC
- | TRBJ2-2 | TRBV7-3 | - | CASSLYQGLAGELFF | TGTGCCAGCAGCTTATACCAGGGGCTAGCCGGGGAGCTGTTTTTT
- | TRBJ2-2 | TRBV27 | TRBD2 | CASGTPAGGTNTGELFF | TGTGCCAGCGGGACGCCAGCGGGGGGGACGAACACCGGGGAGCTGTTTTTT
once | TRBJ2-1 | TRBV20-1 | - | CSAVEYAEQFF | TGCAGTGCGGTAGAGTATGCTGAGCAGTTCTTC
few | TRBJ1-1 | TRBV7-9 | TRBD1 | CASSPRTGSEAFF | TGTGCCAGCAGCCCGCGGACAGGGTCTGAAGCTTTCTTT